This TCR beta chain comes out of a study of blood T cell repertoires in COVID-19. Study details: T cells, B-cell-depleted T cells, or PBMCs provided the cDNA or gDNA that served as material.

Original methodology: How many nucleated cells were present was estimated from reference gene primer amplification. The repertoire was sequenced with immunoSEQ multiplex PCR; TCRdb's copy has only in-frame clones and lacks some. V and J calls and clone size are given by that table; D and trimming were obtained from the DNA. The sample has 68,000 or so clones, roughly 80% seen once. Germline V gene data show CDR1 as LGHNA and CDR2 as YSLEER. The V end lost 9 bases, the J end lost 1 base, and 25 bases lay between the germline ends. CDR3 length: 18 residues. This chain uses TRBV4-3 with TRBJ1-5, with D possibly matching TRBD1 (6 bases). Material for sequencing was peripheral blood. The TCR was taken from a human donor in a cohort sampled during active COVID-19. The CDR3 spells CARQTTTGILYSNQPQHF. The DNA for the CDR3 is TGCGCCAGGCAAACGACCACAGGGATTTTGTACAGCAATCAGCCCCAGCATTTT.